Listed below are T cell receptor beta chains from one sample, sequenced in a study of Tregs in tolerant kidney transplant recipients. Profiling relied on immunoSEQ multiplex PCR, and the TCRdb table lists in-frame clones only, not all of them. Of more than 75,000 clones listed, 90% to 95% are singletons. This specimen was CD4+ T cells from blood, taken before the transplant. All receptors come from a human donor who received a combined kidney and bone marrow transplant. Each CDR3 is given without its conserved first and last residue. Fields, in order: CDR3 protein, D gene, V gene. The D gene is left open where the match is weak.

CDR3: SGDRDPEAF
D: TRBD1
V: TRBV29-1

CDR3: ASSLSGTGEEKLF
D: TRBD1
V: TRBV5-1

CDR3: ASSNLGGTENYGYT
D: -
V: TRBV21-1

CDR3: ASGLFVSVMAGYGLLHGYT
D: -
V: TRBV12-5

CDR3: ASNILAGVSYNEQF
D: TRBD2
V: TRBV7-2

CDR3: ASSPLGGAPYNEQF
D: -
V: TRBV27

CDR3: ASSLRRGTDTQY
D: -
V: TRBV11-2

CDR3: ASIKGFWFQPQH
D: -
V: TRBV21-1

CDR3: ASSLPGAEQPQH
D: -
V: TRBV28

CDR3: ASSLSPSGAYNEQF
D: TRBD2
V: TRBV5-4

CDR3: ASSPGGRTDTQY
D: -
V: TRBV7-3

CDR3: ASSLVGSNEQF
D: -
V: TRBV5-1

CDR3: SAYRGDGYT
D: TRBD1
V: TRBV20-1

CDR3: ASSKQGQSGNTIY
D: -
V: TRBV19

CDR3: ASSQLKQEGNTIY
D: -
V: TRBV4-1

CDR3: ASSLADRGSDTGELF
D: -
V: TRBV5-1

CDR3: ASSIIGGAQGYGYT
D: -
V: TRBV19

CDR3: ASSQPGDYKIKNIQY
D: TRBD2
V: TRBV4-2

CDR3: ASSLLLGREAF
D: -
V: TRBV7-3

CDR3: ASSGGPADTQY
D: -
V: TRBV6-5

CDR3: ASSQEGLAGSEQF
D: TRBD2
V: TRBV4-2

CDR3: ASSLTRETRRLGELF
D: -
V: TRBV7-3

CDR3: ASSLTAVEDTQY
D: -
V: TRBV7-9

CDR3: ASSLVTSGGAGSETQY
D: TRBD2
V: TRBV5-1

CDR3: ASSLVAVAQY
D: -
V: TRBV7-2

CDR3: ASSVSVFGQY
D: -
V: TRBV2

CDR3: ASSLERYEQY
D: -
V: TRBV5-1

CDR3: ASTMDRRNTEAF
D: TRBD1
V: TRBV6-1

CDR3: ASSVAGNEQF
D: TRBD2
V: TRBV11-3

CDR3: ASSQHRGQETQY
D: TRBD1
V: TRBV5-4

CDR3: ASSLGTPKTDTQY
D: -
V: TRBV7-2

CDR3: ASSKDSNYGYT
D: -
V: TRBV2

CDR3: ATGGHKYQPQH
D: -
V: TRBV19

CDR3: ASRTGLGGYNEQF
D: -
V: TRBV6-5

CDR3: AWSPQGFEQY
D: -
V: TRBV30

CDR3: AISNDAASTEAF
D: -
V: TRBV10-3

CDR3: ASSPGAGYGYT
D: -
V: TRBV18

CDR3: ASSWDSTGWEEQY
D: TRBD1
V: TRBV5-1

CDR3: ASSSQAGTGELF
D: -
V: TRBV5-1

CDR3: ASTTKGGGGTDTQY
D: -
V: TRBV5-4

CDR3: ASSDLAGEYNEQF
D: TRBD2
V: TRBV6-4

CDR3: AWSNAGQPQH
D: -
V: TRBV30

CDR3: AWSGDTRSGNTIY
D: -
V: TRBV30

CDR3: ASSSARTGELF
D: -
V: TRBV5-1

CDR3: ASKLGGNTGELF
D: -
V: TRBV2

CDR3: SVTSGSPYEQY
D: TRBD2
V: TRBV29-1

CDR3: AWSVQTNTGELF
D: -
V: TRBV30